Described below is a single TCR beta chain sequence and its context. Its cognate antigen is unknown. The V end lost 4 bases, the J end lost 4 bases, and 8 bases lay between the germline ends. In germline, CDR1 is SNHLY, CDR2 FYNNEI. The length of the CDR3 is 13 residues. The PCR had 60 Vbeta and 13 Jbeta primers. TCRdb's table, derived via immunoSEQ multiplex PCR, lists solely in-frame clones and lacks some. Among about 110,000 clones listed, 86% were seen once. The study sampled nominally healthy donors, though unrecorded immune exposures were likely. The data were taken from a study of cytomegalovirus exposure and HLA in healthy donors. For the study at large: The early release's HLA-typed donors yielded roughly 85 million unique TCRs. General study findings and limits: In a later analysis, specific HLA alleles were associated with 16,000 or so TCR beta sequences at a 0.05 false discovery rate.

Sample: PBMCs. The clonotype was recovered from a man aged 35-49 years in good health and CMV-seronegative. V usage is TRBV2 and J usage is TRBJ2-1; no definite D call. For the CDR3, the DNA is TGTGCCAGCAGTGTAGTCCGATACAATGAGCAGTTCTTC. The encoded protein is CASSVVRYNEQFF.